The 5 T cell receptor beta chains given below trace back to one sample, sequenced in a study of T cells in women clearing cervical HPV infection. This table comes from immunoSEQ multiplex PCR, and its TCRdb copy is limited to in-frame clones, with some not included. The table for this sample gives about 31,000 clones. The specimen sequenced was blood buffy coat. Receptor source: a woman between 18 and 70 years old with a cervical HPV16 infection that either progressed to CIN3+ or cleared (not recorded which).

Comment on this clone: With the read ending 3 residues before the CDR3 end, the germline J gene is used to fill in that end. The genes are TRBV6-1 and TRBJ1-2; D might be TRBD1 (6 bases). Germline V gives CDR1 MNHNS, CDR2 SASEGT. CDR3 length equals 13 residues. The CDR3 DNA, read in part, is TGTGCCAGCAGTGAAAGGGGGATGGAGGGC. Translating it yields CASSERGMEG. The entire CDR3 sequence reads CASSERGMEGYTF.

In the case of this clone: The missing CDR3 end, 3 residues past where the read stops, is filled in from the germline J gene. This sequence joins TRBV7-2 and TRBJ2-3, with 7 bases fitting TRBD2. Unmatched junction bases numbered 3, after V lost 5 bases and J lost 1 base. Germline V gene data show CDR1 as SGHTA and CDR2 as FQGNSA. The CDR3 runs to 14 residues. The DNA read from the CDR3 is TGTGCCAGCAGCCGCGGGAGCGGCACAGATACG. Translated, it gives CASSRGSGTDT. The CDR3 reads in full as CASSRGSGTDTQYF.

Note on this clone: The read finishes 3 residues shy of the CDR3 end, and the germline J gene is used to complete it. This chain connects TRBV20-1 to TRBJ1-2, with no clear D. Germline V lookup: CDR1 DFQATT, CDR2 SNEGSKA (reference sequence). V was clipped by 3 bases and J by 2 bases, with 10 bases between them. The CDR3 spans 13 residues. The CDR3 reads CSARSSLNYGYTF. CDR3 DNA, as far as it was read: TGCAGTGCTAGGTCATCACTAAACTATGGC.

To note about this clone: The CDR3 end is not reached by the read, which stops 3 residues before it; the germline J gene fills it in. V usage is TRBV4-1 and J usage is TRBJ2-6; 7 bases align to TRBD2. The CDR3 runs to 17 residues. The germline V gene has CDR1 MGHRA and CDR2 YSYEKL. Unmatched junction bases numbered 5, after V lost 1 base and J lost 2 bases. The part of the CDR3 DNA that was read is TGCGCCAGCAGCCAAGTCCAGGGAGGGACTGGGGCCAACGTC. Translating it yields CASSQVQGGTGANV. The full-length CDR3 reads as CASSQVQGGTGANVLTF.

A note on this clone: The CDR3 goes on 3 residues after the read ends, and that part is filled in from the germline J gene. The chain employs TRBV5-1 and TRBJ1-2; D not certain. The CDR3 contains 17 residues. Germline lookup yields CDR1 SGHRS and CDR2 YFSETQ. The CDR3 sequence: CASSLSNSGSGTDTYTF. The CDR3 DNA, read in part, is TGCGCCAGCAGCTTGAGTAATAGCGGGAGTGGCACAGATACC. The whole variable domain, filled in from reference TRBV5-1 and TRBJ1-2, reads KAGVTQTPRYLIKTRGQQVTLSCSPISGHRSVSWYQQTPGQGLQFLFEYFSETQRNKGNFPGRFSGRQFSNSRSEMNVSTLELGDSALYLCASSLSNSGSGTDTYTFGSGTRLTVV.